The source of this TCR beta chain is a study of T-cell memory formation after mild COVID-19 (TCRdb year 2021). Some background on the complete study: Most TCR sequence clusters were specific to one of the two donors. In two donors, T-cell clones that expanded and contracted after mild COVID-19 were followed by sequencing TCRalpha and TCRbeta repertoires longitudinally. Two young, previously healthy adult volunteers, one female and one male, were included in the cohort.

From the cysteine up to the phenylalanine, the CDR3 has a length of 16 residues. CDR3 DNA is the only sequence kept; it has 48 bases, read in frame from the first base. CDR1 and CDR2 are drawn from the germline V gene: SGHTA, FQGNSA. Trimmed from V: 2 bases; trimmed from J: 2 bases; junction bases lacking a gene match: 6. In the case of this clonotype: Its recognized antigen is unknown. Base qualities are not provided; no much larger clone lies one nucleotide away.

General findings and caveats noted by the study authors: SARS-CoV-2 specificity was not confirmed for the second-wave clones peaking on day 37. Contracting CD4+ clones were found mainly in CM and EM memory subsets, while CD8+ clones were enriched in EMRA. The detection of some responding clones in pre-infection memory suggests that pre-existing cross-reactive memory T cells joined the SARS-CoV-2 response. Balanced CD4/CD8 phenotypes were observed for clones contracting from day 15 to 85, whereas a bias towards CD4+ was observed for a second wave of clones expanding from day 15 to 37. Only two mild cases were covered by the study, and larger cohorts that include severe cases with pre-infection samples were considered necessary.

Instrument used: Illumina NovaSeq 6000. TCRalpha and TCRbeta cDNA libraries were built by 5'RACE with constant-segment primers, adding sample barcodes and unique molecular identifiers. RNA was extracted from every sample with Trizol reagent. Amplification of the libraries took two PCR steps, and the second step added a second sample barcode plus Illumina TruSeq adapters. The libraries were sequenced on an Illumina NovaSeq using 2 x 150 bp paired-end reads. The study's own analysis went as follows. With migec v1.2.7, reads were demultiplexed and then collapsed into UMI-guided consensus sequences. Using mixcr v2.1.11, UMI consensuses were aligned to TRA and TRB V and J templates and then assembled into clonotypes. A clonotype was counted as expanded or contracted only when both edgeR and NoisET called the clonotype significant, with the noise models trained on biological replicates. edgeR calls used a false discovery rate-adjusted p below 0.01 and a log2 fold-change threshold of 1. As an exploratory analysis of dynamics, max-normalized trajectories of the 1000 most abundant clonotypes were examined by PCA with hierarchical clustering. Separately sequenced CD4+ and CD8+ repertoires were used to assign a CD4 or CD8 phenotype to each responding clone. TCRdb reprocessing: public reads trimmed at Q25 with fastp, clones called with MiXCR, in-frame beta chains kept. Each entry merges the rows of one CDR3 protein and shows their most common DNA and genes. These V and J calls rely on TCRdb rather than the paper's analysis. The sample includes under 600,000 distinct CDR3 sequences, with about 22% observed a single time. Roughly 8.1% of the sample belongs to the ten largest clones.

Ficoll-Paque density gradient centrifugation was the method used to isolate PBMCs. The clonotype was recovered from an adult woman who had mild COVID-19 (a few samples of this study predate the infection). The sample titles of this study are shuffled in the database, so cell type and time point are left out; the donor was told from shared clones. The chain is made from TRBV7-2 and TRBJ2-3; TRBD2 agrees with 8 junctional bases. Input material: PBMCs or a T cell subset sorted from them (not recorded which). The bases read TGTGCCAGCAGCTTACCGGGAGGGGGGTACACAGATACGCAGTATTTT. Its protein product is CASSLPGGGYTDTQYF.